This T cell receptor beta chain derives from a study of memory CD8 T cells in hepatitis C reinfection. About the research overall: A couple of donors cleared primary HCV but became chronic after reinfection.

Clones were sequenced by immunoSEQ multiplex PCR, and TCRdb holds only the in-frame ones, with some missing. The data show some 44,000 clones, with about 91% seen just once and approximately 0.67% held by the top ten. V was cut by 4 bases and J by 3 bases, with 13 bases left in between. The CDR3 runs to 14 residues. Germline assignment: CDR1 SGHNT and CDR2 YYREEE (reference sequence). As for time point: late/post reinfection, 12 to 24 weeks after detection. The sorted cells went straight to TCR sequencing with no prior in vitro expansion. A couple of donors provided sorted CD3+ CD8+ CD45RO- naive CD8 T cells at all three reinfection time points.

The sample was naive CD8+ T cells sorted from blood. This chain joins TRBV5-4 and TRBJ1-2; TRBD1 is a possible D gene (5 bases). This sequence originates from a man in his late teens or twenties with hepatitis C virus infection. The chain's CDR3 is CASSLLGTDYGYTF. The CDR3 DNA is TGTGCCAGCAGCCTACTAGGGACTGACTATGGCTACACCTTC.